This T cell receptor beta chain derives from a study of T-cell reconstitution after alpha-beta-depleted transplantation in children. From germline, CDR1 is SGHRS and CDR2 YFSETQ. The V segment lost 2 bases and the J segment 4 bases; nucleotides outside the gene matches: 4. The CDR3 is made up of 15 amino acids. Preparation of the TCRbeta library was carried out with unique molecular identifiers. TCRdb re-called the PCR reads through MiXCR, storing one row per CDR3 protein. Of a few hundred thousand distinct CDR3 sequences in the sample, about 9.3% were seen once. At least ten counts were recorded for this clonotype.

The clonotype comes from a human donor who donated a stem cell graft to a child with acute lymphoblastic leukemia. The specimen was PBMCs from the stem cell graft donor, collected from the stem cell graft. The chain employs TRBV5-1 and TRBJ2-2, with 8 bases matching TRBD2. The CDR3 bases are TGCGCCAGCAGCTTAGCGGGAGTATTCACCGGGGAGCTGTTTTTT. Translation gives CASSLAGVFTGELFF.